The rows below give T cell receptor beta chains drawn from one sample of a study of CD4 T cells in relation to SARS-CoV-2 and coronaviruses. These TCRs are of unknown antigen specificity. TCRdb's table, derived via immunoSEQ multiplex PCR, lists solely in-frame clones and lacks some. Here the sample spans under 25,000 clones, over 75% being singletons. Sequencing was done on a sample of CD4+ T cells from PBMCs, cultured in vitro. These receptors all come from a human donor in good health. The CDR3 runs from the conserved cysteine through the conserved F or W. The order of the fields is clone size, V gene, J gene, D gene, CDR3 protein, CDR3 DNA. D genes are given only for firm matches. The listing skips clone size in some rows; elsewhere it reads once, few, many or a size class.

>NA|TRBV5-1|TRBJ1-1|TRBD1
CASRKDRSNTEAFF
TGCGCCAGCAGGAAGGACAGGTCGAACACTGAAGCTTTCTTT
>NA|TRBV5-4|TRBJ1-6|NA
CASSSGGVNPNSPLHF
TGTGCCAGCAGCTCGGGTGGGGTCAATCCTAATTCACCCCTCCACTTT
>few|TRBV5-4|TRBJ2-5|NA
CASSLVLGAQYF
TGTGCCAGCAGCTTGGTCCTTGGGGCCCAGTACTTC
>medium-sized|TRBV10-3|TRBJ2-3|TRBD2
CAISSGLVDTQYF
TGTGCCATCAGTTCCGGACTAGTCGATACGCAGTATTTT
>once|TRBV1|TRBJ2-7|NA
CTSRVCYEQYF
TGCACCAGCAGGGTATGCTACGAGCAGTACTTC
>NA|TRBV7-2|TRBJ2-5|TRBD2
CASSFGRGLAGKETQYF
TGTGCCAGCAGCTTTGGCCGGGGACTAGCGGGAAAAGAGACCCAGTACTTC
>NA|TRBV19|TRBJ1-2|NA
CASSVPGASYGYTF
TGTGCCAGTAGTGTCCCAGGGGCGTCCTATGGCTACACCTTC
>NA|TRBV30|TRBJ1-2|NA
CAWSVRRDYGYTF
TGTGCCTGGAGTGTACGCCGGGACTATGGCTACACCTTC
>NA|TRBV7-3|TRBJ2-5|TRBD2
CASSFSGRFWETQYF
TGTGCCAGCAGCTTTAGCGGGAGGTTTTGGGAGACCCAGTACTTC
>NA|TRBV6-6|TRBJ1-1|TRBD1
CASQNRGNTEAFF
TGTGCCAGCCAAAACAGGGGTAACACTGAAGCTTTCTTT
>NA|TRBV5-6|TRBJ2-1|TRBD1
CASTLSGTGKDNEQFF
TGTGCCAGTACCCTATCCGGGACAGGGAAAGACAATGAGCAGTTCTTC
>NA|TRBV5-1|TRBJ1-1|TRBD1
CASTNRGMNTEAFF
TGCGCCAGCACGAACAGGGGCATGAACACTGAAGCTTTCTTT
>once|TRBV6-1|TRBJ2-1|NA
CASSEGAPTLPYNEQFF
TGTGCCAGCAGTGAGGGGGCTCCTACGCTACCCTACAATGAGCAGTTCTTC
>NA|TRBV12-3/TRBV12-4|TRBJ2-7|NA
CASSFQLAYEQYF
TGTGCCAGCAGTTTCCAACTAGCCTACGAGCAGTACTTC
>NA|TRBV6-5|TRBJ2-1|NA
CASSYSEVGTYNEQFF
TGTGCCAGCAGTTACTCCGAGGTGGGAACCTACAATGAGCAGTTCTTC
>NA|TRBV4-1|TRBJ1-2|TRBD1
CASSRGGTGSGGYTF
TGCGCCAGCAGCCGCGGGGGGACAGGGTCAGGCGGCTACACCTTC
>few|TRBV3-1/TRBV3-2|TRBJ2-2|NA
CASSQDLSRDTGELFF
TGTGCCAGCAGCCAAGATCTCTCTAGGGACACCGGGGAGCTGTTTTTT
>NA|TRBV9|TRBJ2-1|NA
CASSPPPSLVYNEQFF
TGTGCCAGCAGCCCGCCACCTAGTCTTGTCTACAATGAGCAGTTCTTC
>few|TRBV18|TRBJ1-2|TRBD1
CASSPGQTNYGYTF
TGTGCCAGCTCCCCGGGACAGACTAACTATGGCTACACCTTC
>few|TRBV6-5|TRBJ2-3|NA
CATTVAGADTQYF
TGTGCTACGACGGTGGCGGGCGCAGATACGCAGTATTTT
>NA|TRBV15|TRBJ1-1|NA
CATSRDNVNTEAFF
TGTGCCACCAGCAGAGATAACGTGAACACTGAAGCTTTCTTT
>NA|TRBV7-3|TRBJ2-2|NA
CASSLSVTRRTGELFF
TGTGCCAGCAGCTTATCCGTCACGAGGCGGACCGGGGAGCTGTTTTTT
>NA|TRBV19|TRBJ2-3|TRBD2
CASSPTGAGGPDTQYF
TGTGCCAGTAGCCCCACCGGAGCGGGAGGGCCGGATACGCAGTATTTT
>NA|TRBV11-2|TRBJ1-1|TRBD1
CASSLGEWDRANTEAFF
TGTGCCAGCAGCTTAGGGGAATGGGACAGGGCGAACACTGAAGCTTTCTTT
>few|TRBV18|TRBJ2-6|NA
CASSPQQKTSGANVLTF
TGTGCCAGCTCACCACAACAGAAAACCTCTGGGGCCAACGTCCTGACTTTC
>NA|TRBV30|TRBJ1-4|TRBD1
CAWGFLQGANEKLFF
TGTGCCTGGGGCTTCCTCCAGGGGGCGAATGAAAAACTGTTTTTT
>NA|TRBV2|TRBJ1-5|NA
CASSDSGTYQPQHF
TGTGCCAGCAGTGATTCCGGAACTTATCAGCCCCAGCATTTT
>once|TRBV5-1|TRBJ2-3|NA
CASSSETDTQYF
TGCGCCAGCAGCTCCGAGACAGATACGCAGTATTTT
>NA|TRBV5-6|TRBJ1-5|NA
CASSLGSRRRGNQPQHF
TGTGCCAGCAGCTTGGGATCGCGGCGTCGAGGCAATCAGCCCCAGCATTTT
>NA|TRBV2|TRBJ1-1|TRBD1
CARGQRNTEAFF
TGTGCCAGGGGACAGCGGAACACTGAAGCTTTCTTT
>NA|TRBV7-2|TRBJ2-1|NA
CASSLDRYNEQFF
TGTGCCAGCAGCCTAGACAGGTACAATGAGCAGTTCTTC
>NA|TRBV7-8|TRBJ1-2|NA
CASSLVRGGGANYGYTF
TGTGCCAGCAGCTTAGTTAGGGGGGGCGGCGCTAACTATGGCTACACCTTC
>NA|TRBV5-6|TRBJ1-2|NA
CASSRTSAPNYGYTF
TGTGCCAGCAGCCGAACCTCAGCGCCTAACTATGGCTACACCTTC
>NA|TRBV5-1|TRBJ2-7|NA
CASSLEGRGYEQYF
TGCGCCAGCAGCTTGGAGGGGCGGGGATACGAGCAGTACTTC
>NA|TRBV9|TRBJ2-1|TRBD2
CASSVGAGGYNEQFF
TGTGCCAGCAGCGTAGGGGCGGGAGGGTACAATGAGCAGTTCTTC
>NA|TRBV6-4|TRBJ2-1|NA
CASSDGIGGYNEQFF
TGTGCCAGCAGTGACGGGATAGGGGGCTACAATGAGCAGTTCTTC
>NA|TRBV18|TRBJ2-1|NA
CASSPPTSSYNEQFF
TGTGCCAGCTCACCACCGACTAGCTCCTACAATGAGCAGTTCTTC
>NA|TRBV9|TRBJ2-2|NA
CASSVLGGNPTGELFF
TGTGCCAGCAGCGTCTTGGGGGGAAATCCGACCGGGGAGCTGTTTTTT
>once|TRBV11-2|TRBJ1-2|TRBD1
CASSLPTGTGYTF
TGTGCCAGCAGCTTACCGACAGGGACCGGCTACACCTTC
>NA|TRBV7-7|TRBJ1-1|TRBD1
CATRRGQGGSEAFF
TGTGCCACCCGCCGGGGACAGGGGGGATCTGAAGCTTTCTTT
>NA|TRBV3-1/TRBV3-2|TRBJ2-7|TRBD2
CASSRGSGGRLAYEQYF
TGTGCCAGCAGCAGGGGGTCTGGCGGGAGGCTTGCCTACGAGCAGTACTTC
>few|TRBV11-2|TRBJ1-4|NA
CASSLGGQMREKLFF
TGTGCCAGCAGCTTAGGTGGGCAGATGAGAGAAAAACTGTTTTTT
>NA|TRBV5-1|TRBJ1-4|TRBD1
CASSLGGQGREKLFF
TGCGCCAGCAGCTTGGGAGGACAGGGAAGGGAAAAACTGTTTTTT
>NA|TRBV5-1|TRBJ2-7|TRBD1
CASSLNIGQGAGEQYF
TGCGCCAGCAGCTTGAATATTGGACAGGGGGCGGGGGAGCAGTACTTC
>NA|TRBV5-6|TRBJ2-5|NA
CASSLPLETQYF
TGTGCCAGCAGCTTGCCCCTTGAGACCCAGTACTTC
>NA|TRBV5-1|TRBJ1-1|NA
CASSLSARISVGGNTEAFF
TGCGCCAGCAGCTTGTCCGCACGTATCTCAGTGGGGGGAAACACTGAAGCTTTCTTT
>NA|TRBV25-1|TRBJ2-1|TRBD2
CASSPTSGRERRNEQFF
TGTGCCAGCAGTCCGACTAGCGGGAGGGAAAGGCGGAATGAGCAGTTCTTC
>NA|TRBV5-1|TRBJ1-1|TRBD1
CASRPAYRDRGLSFF
TGCGCCAGCAGACCGGCTTACCGGGACAGGGGGCTTAGTTTCTTT
>medium-sized|TRBV13|TRBJ2-7|NA
CASSLFGRAGEQYF
TGTGCCAGCAGCTTATTTGGCAGGGCCGGCGAGCAGTACTTC
>NA|TRBV6-5|TRBJ1-1|NA
CASRLGVGTEAFF
TGTGCCAGCAGATTGGGGGTGGGCACTGAAGCTTTCTTT
>NA|TRBV11-1|TRBJ1-5|NA
CASSLGAGSNQPQHF
TGTGCCAGCAGCTTAGGCGCCGGTAGCAATCAGCCCCAGCATTTT